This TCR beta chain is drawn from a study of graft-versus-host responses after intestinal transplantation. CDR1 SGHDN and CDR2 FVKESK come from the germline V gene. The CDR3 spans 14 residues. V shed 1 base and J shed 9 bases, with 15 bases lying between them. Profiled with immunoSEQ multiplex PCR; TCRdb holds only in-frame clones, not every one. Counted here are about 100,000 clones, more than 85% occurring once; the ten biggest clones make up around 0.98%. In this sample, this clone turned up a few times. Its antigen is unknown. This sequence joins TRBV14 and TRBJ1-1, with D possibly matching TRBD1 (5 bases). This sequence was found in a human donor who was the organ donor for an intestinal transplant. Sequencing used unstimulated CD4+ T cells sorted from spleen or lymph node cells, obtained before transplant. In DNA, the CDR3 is TGTGCCAGCAGCCAAGTGGGGCGCCAGGGACAAGCTTTCTTT. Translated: CASSQVGRQGQAFF. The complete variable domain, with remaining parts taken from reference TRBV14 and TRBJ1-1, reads EAGVTQFPSHSVIEKGQTVTLRCDPISGHDNLYWYRRVMGKEIKFLLHFVKESKQDESGMPNNRFLAERTGGTYSTLKVQPAELEDSGVYFCASSQVGRQGQAFFGQGTRLTVV.